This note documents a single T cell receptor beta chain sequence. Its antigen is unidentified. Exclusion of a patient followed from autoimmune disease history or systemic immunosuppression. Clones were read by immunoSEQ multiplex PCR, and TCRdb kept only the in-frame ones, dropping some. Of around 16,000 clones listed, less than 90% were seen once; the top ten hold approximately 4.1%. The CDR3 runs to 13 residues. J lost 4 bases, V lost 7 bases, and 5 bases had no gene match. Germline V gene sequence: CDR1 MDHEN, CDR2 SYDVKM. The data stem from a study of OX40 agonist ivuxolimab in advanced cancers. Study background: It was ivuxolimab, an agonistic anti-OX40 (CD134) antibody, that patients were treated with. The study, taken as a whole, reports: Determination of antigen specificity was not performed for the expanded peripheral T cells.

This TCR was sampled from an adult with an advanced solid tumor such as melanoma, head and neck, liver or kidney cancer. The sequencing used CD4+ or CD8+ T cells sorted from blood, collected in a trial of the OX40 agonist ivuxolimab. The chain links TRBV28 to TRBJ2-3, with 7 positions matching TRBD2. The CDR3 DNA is TGTGCCAGCAAAACGGCGGGAGCAGATACGCAGTATTTT. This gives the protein CASKTAGADTQYF.